These T cell receptor beta chains were read from a single sample in a study of vaccination effects on CD4 cells after COVID-19. Produced via immunoSEQ multiplex PCR; TCRdb's table is partial and in-frame only. The sample has approximately 70,000 clones, around 70% seen once; the top ten hold about 5%. No antigens are known for them. This specimen was CD4+ T cells from PBMCs cultured with HIV peptides, taken before COVID-19 vaccination. These receptors were taken from a human donor who had a prior SARS-CoV-2 infection. Both conserved end residues are part of each CDR3. D genes are given only for firm matches. The size of a clone is reported for some rows only, either as once, few or many, or as a class for expanded clones.

clone size	V gene	J gene	D gene	CDR3 DNA	CDR3 protein
-	TRBV2	TRBJ1-2	TRBD1	TGTGCCAGCAGTGGACAGGGTGCTAACTATGGCTACACCTTC	CASSGQGANYGYTF
-	TRBV6-5	TRBJ2-5	-	TGTGCCAGCAGTTACTCCGGGGAGACCCAGTACTTC	CASSYSGETQYF
-	TRBV9	TRBJ1-4	-	TGTGCCAGCAGCGTAGACAACGGGGTTACAACTAATGAAAAACTGTTTTTT	CASSVDNGVTTNEKLFF
-	TRBV6-5	TRBJ2-1	-	TGTGCCAGCAGTTGGAGAGGCCATGAGCAGTTCTTC	CASSWRGHEQFF
-	TRBV10-3	TRBJ2-5	-	TGTGCCATCAGTGTTGGAGGGAACCAAGAGACCCAGTACTTC	CAISVGGNQETQYF
-	TRBV5-4	TRBJ2-3	-	TGTGCCAGCAGCTTTCGACAGGCGGGAACAGATACGCAGTATTTT	CASSFRQAGTDTQYF
-	TRBV10-1	TRBJ2-7	-	TGCGCCAGCAGTGAGTCGAATGTGGCACCTTCCTACGAGCAGTACTTC	CASSESNVAPSYEQYF
-	TRBV18	TRBJ1-4	-	TGTGCCAGCTCTCAGAACTGGGGGGGGCCGGATGAAAAACTGTTTTTT	CASSQNWGGPDEKLFF
-	TRBV7-8	TRBJ2-4	TRBD1	TGTGCCAGCAGCCGGGACAGGGGACTTCAAAACATTCAGTACTTC	CASSRDRGLQNIQYF
few	TRBV30	TRBJ1-6	-	TGTGCCTGGAGGCAGAGCTCCTATAATTCACCCCTCCACTTT	CAWRQSSYNSPLHF
few	TRBV7-3	TRBJ2-1	TRBD2	TGTGCCAGCAGCTTAACCGGGACTAGCAACAATGAGCAGTTCTTC	CASSLTGTSNNEQFF
-	TRBV11-2	TRBJ2-7	TRBD1	TGTGCCAGCAGCTTAGGGACAGGGGGTTACGAGCAGTACTTC	CASSLGTGGYEQYF
-	TRBV3-1/TRBV3-2	TRBJ2-3	-	TGTGCCAGCAGCTTCAGAGGGGGAGATACGCAGTATTTT	CASSFRGGDTQYF